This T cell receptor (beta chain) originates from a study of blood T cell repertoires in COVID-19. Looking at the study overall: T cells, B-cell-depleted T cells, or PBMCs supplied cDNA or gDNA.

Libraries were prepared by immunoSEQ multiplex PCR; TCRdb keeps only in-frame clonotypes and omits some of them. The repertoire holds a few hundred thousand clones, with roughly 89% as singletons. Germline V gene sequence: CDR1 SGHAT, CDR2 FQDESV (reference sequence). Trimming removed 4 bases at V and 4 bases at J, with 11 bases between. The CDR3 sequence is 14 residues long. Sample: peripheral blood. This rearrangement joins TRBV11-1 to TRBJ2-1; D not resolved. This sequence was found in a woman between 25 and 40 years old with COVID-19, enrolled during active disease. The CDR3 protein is CASSSYSNYNEQFF. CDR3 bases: TGTGCCAGCAGCTCGTACTCCAATTACAATGAGCAGTTCTTC.